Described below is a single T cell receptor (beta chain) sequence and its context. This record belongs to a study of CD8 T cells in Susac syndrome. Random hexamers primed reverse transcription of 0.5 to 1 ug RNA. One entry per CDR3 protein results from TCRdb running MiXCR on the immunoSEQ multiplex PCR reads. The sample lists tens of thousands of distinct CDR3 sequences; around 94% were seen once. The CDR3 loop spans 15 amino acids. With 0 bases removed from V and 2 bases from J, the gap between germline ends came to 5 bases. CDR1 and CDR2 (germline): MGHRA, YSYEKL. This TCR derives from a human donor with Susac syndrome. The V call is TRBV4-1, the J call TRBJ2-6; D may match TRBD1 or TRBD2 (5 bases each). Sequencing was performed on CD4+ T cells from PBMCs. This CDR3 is CASSQEGAGANVLTF. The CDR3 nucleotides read TGCGCCAGCAGCCAAGAGGGGGCTGGGGCCAACGTCCTGACTTTC.